The 27 T cell receptor beta chains in this list originate from one sample, sequenced in a study of cytomegalovirus exposure and HLA in healthy donors. Primers: 60 Vbeta forward and 13 Jbeta reverse. Clones were read by immunoSEQ multiplex PCR, and TCRdb kept only the in-frame ones, dropping some. The table has approximately 180,000 clones, under 90% seen once; the top ten hold roughly 5%. The sample comprised PBMCs. The receptor source for this set is a young man in good health and CMV-seronegative.

V and J are TRBV30 and TRBJ2-7; D is possibly TRBD2 (6 bases). Between the trimmed V and J ends, which lost 5 bases and 7 bases, there was a span of 21 bases. This CDR3 has 14 residues. Per germline, CDR1 GTSNPN and CDR2 SVGIG (reference sequence). This CDR3 is CAWGGPNQRGEQYF. The CDR3 DNA reads TGTGCCTGGGGCGGTCCTAACCAACGGGGGGAGCAGTACTTC.

The V gene is TRBV19, the J gene TRBJ1-1; no clear D gene. The CDR3 totals 17 residues. Germline CDR1 LNHDA, CDR2 SQIVND (reference sequence). V was clipped by 6 bases and J by 1 base, with 21 bases between them. In DNA form, the CDR3 reads TGTGCCAGTAGAAAAGGAGGAATCCATCCCCAGAACACTGAAGCTTTCTTT. It specifies CASRKGGIHPQNTEAFF. Supplemented by reference TRBV19 and TRBJ1-1, the full variable domain reads DGGITQSPKYLFRKEGQNVTLSCEQNLNHDAMYWYRQDPGQGLRLIYYSQIVNDFQKGDIAEGYSVSREKKESFPLTVTSAQKNPTAFYLCASRKGGIHPQNTEAFFGQGTRLTVV.

The chain employs TRBV7-2 and TRBJ2-3; 10 positions agree with TRBD2. V was clipped by 1 base and J by 5 bases; unmatched bases: 6. CDR1 and CDR2 (germline): SGHTA, FQGNSA. CDR3 length: 16 residues. In nucleotides, the CDR3 is TGTGCCAGCAGCTTAGTGCCTAGCGGGAGAGGAGATACGCAGTATTTT. Translated: CASSLVPSGRGDTQYF.

The chain links TRBV19 to TRBJ2-1, with TRBD2 matching over 14 bases. The length of the CDR3 is 16 residues. Germline lookup yields CDR1 LNHDA and CDR2 SQIVND (reference sequence). V shed 2 bases and J 6 bases; nucleotides not matched to a gene: 3. CDR3 loop: CASSIRLAGGSNEQFF. CDR3 DNA sequence: TGTGCCAGTAGTATAAGACTAGCGGGAGGGTCCAATGAGCAGTTCTTC.

The chain carries TRBV6-1 and TRBJ2-7; D is unresolved. The CDR3 is 16 amino acids. With 1 base removed from V and 2 bases from J, the gap between germline ends came to 15 bases. Germline V gene sequence: CDR1 MNHNS, CDR2 SASEGT. CDR3: CASSEGTFRLAYEQYF. DNA of the CDR3: TGTGCCAGCAGTGAAGGAACATTTCGACTCGCCTACGAGCAGTACTTC.

About this clone: Other DNA sequences within the sample encode an identical CDR3. The rearrangement uses TRBV29-1 and TRBJ2-3; 12 nucleotides line up with TRBD1. There are 14 residues in the CDR3. Germline CDR1 SQVTM, CDR2 ANQGSEA. The CDR3: CSVKGQGAVDTQYF. In DNA form, the CDR3 reads TGCAGTGTTAAGGGACAGGGGGCTGTAGATACGCAGTATTTT.

J is TRBJ2-3 and V is TRBV11-3; 7 bases fit TRBD1. Germline V gene lookup returns CDR1 SGHNT and CDR2 YENEEA. The CDR3 loop spans 16 amino acids. With 6 bases clipped from V and 3 bases from J, the junction kept 12 bases outside the gene matches. In DNA form, the CDR3 reads TGTGCCAGCAGTTATGGACGACAGGGTCCAACAGATACGCAGTATTTT. This sequence encodes CASSYGRQGPTDTQYF. The full variable domain, its missing parts supplied by reference TRBV11-3 and TRBJ2-3, is EAGVVQSPRYKIIEKKQPVAFWCNPISGHNTLYWYLQNLGQGPELLIRYENEEAVDDSQLPKDRFSAERLKGVDSTLKIQPAELGDSAVYLCASSYGRQGPTDTQYFGPGTRLTVL.

The DNA of the CDR3 is TGTGCCAGCAGTTTGACAGGGGAACAAGGCGAAAAACTGTTTTTT. It yields the protein CASSLTGEQGEKLFF. V and J are TRBV27 and TRBJ1-4; 8 nucleotides line up with TRBD1. The CDR3 is 15 residues long. V dropped 3 bases and J dropped 8; count of bases not matched to a gene: 8. Germline loops: CDR1 MNHEY, CDR2 SMNVEV (reference sequence). Looking up the rest from reference TRBV27 and TRBJ1-4 gives the full variable domain: EAQVTQNPRYLITVTGKKLTVTCSQNMNHEYMSWYRQDPGLGLRQIYYSMNVEVTDKGDVPEGYKVSRKEKRNFPLILESPSPNQTSLYFCASSLTGEQGEKLFFGSGTQLSVL.

The J gene is TRBJ2-7, the V gene TRBV25-1; D possibly corresponds to TRBD1 (6 bases). This CDR3 is 14 amino acids long. CDR1 is MGHDK and CDR2 is SYGVNS in the germline V gene. The V and J ends lost 4 bases and 2 bases respectively, with 12 bases between them. The CDR3 coding sequence is TGTGCCAGCAGTGGCAACAGGGAAACCTACGAGCAGTACTTC. Protein: CASSGNRETYEQYF.

This clone came up once. The CDR3 protein is CASSQEGVVGNEQYF. As DNA, the CDR3 is TGTGCCAGCAGCCAAGAAGGGGTAGTGGGGAACGAGCAGTACTTC. V is TRBV4-2 and J is TRBJ2-7; D is possibly TRBD1 (5 bases). The CDR3 length is 15 residues. Trimming took off 0 bases at V and 5 bases at J, with 14 bases between the two ends. CDR1 LGHNA and CDR2 YNFKEQ come from the germline V gene.

This chain links TRBV7-8 with TRBJ2-7, with 14 bases matching TRBD2. Germline V gene sequence: CDR1 SGHVS, CDR2 FQNEAQ. Germline trimming cut 5 bases from V and 3 bases from J; bases unmatched to any gene: 3. The CDR3 loop spans 15 amino acids. The CDR3 nucleotides are TGTGCCAGCAGCCTGGGACTAGCGGGAGTCTACGAGCAGTACTTC. This encodes CASSLGLAGVYEQYF.

This sequence joins TRBV20-1 and TRBJ2-1; D gene uncertain. Trimming took off 5 bases at V and 7 bases at J, with 6 bases between the two ends. In germline, CDR1 is DFQATT, CDR2 SNEGSKA (reference sequence). CDR3 length equals 10 residues. CDR3: CSAGRNEQFF. In nucleotides, the CDR3 is TGCAGTGCTGGGCGTAATGAGCAGTTCTTC.

The V and J genes are TRBV27 and TRBJ1-1, with 7 bases that match TRBD1. The CDR3 loop spans 13 amino acids. After removal of 5 bases from V and 7 bases from J, the junction contained 7 bases not matched to a gene. The germline V gene encodes CDR1 MNHEY and CDR2 SMNVEV (reference sequence). CDR3 in amino acids: CASSAGTDLEAFF. DNA for the CDR3: TGTGCCAGCAGTGCCGGGACAGACCTTGAAGCTTTCTTT.

The chain combines TRBV11-2 with TRBJ2-7; 10 nucleotides line up with TRBD2. Germline V gene lookup returns CDR1 SGHAT and CDR2 FQNNGV. Germline trimming cut 5 bases from V and 6 bases from J; bases unmatched to any gene: 10. CDR3 size: 15 residues. This CDR3 reads CASSAIAGGRGEQYF. As DNA, the CDR3 is TGTGCCAGCAGCGCCATAGCGGGAGGTCGCGGCGAGCAGTACTTC. The complete variable domain, with remaining parts taken from reference TRBV11-2 and TRBJ2-7, reads EAGVAQSPRYKIIEKRQSVAFWCNPISGHATLYWYQQILGQGPKLLIQFQNNGVVDDSQLPKDRFSAERLKGVDSTLKIQPAKLEDSAVYLCASSAIAGGRGEQYFGPGTRLTVT.

The chain joins TRBV7-2 to TRBJ1-2; D perhaps matches TRBD1 (5 bases). The V gene's germline CDR1 is SGHTA and CDR2 FQGNSA. The germline V and J ends were trimmed by 0 bases and 5 bases, with 13 bases remaining between them. The CDR3 sequence is 15 residues long. Written as DNA, the CDR3 is TGTGCCAGCAGCTTAGCCCGGGGGTTAGTGTATGGCTACACCTTC. It yields the protein CASSLARGLVYGYTF.

The chain links TRBV5-1 to TRBJ2-7, with a tentative D call TRBD1 (5 bases). Germline V CDR1 and CDR2: SGHRS, YFSETQ. The V gene lost 5 bases and the J gene lost 3 bases, with 15 bases spanning the gap. CDR3 size: 14 residues. CDR3 amino acids: CASSQGPVGYEQYF. The CDR3 DNA reads TGCGCCAGCAGTCAGGGCCCCGTGGGCTACGAGCAGTACTTC.

There are a few counts of this clone. The genes are TRBV5-1 and TRBJ2-1; a possible D gene is TRBD1 (5 bases). Trimming removed 4 bases at V and 1 base at J, with 18 bases between. This CDR3 has 17 residues. CDR1 is SGHRS and CDR2 is YFSETQ in the germline V gene. CDR3 DNA: TGCGCCAGCAGCCACGGATGGGGCGATCCTTCCTACAATGAGCAGTTCTTC. It encodes CASSHGWGDPSYNEQFF.

The chain combines TRBV28 with TRBJ2-7; 8 nucleotides align to TRBD1. There are 17 residues in the CDR3. J was trimmed by 3 bases and V by 3 bases; bases with no gene match: 13. Germline V gives CDR1 MDHEN, CDR2 SYDVKM. CDR3 DNA sequence: TGTGCCAGCAGTTTGATCGTTAGGGCAGGGGGCGGCTACGAGCAGTACTTC. Amino acids: CASSLIVRAGGGYEQYF.

The V call is TRBV5-5, the J call TRBJ2-1; 13 nucleotides match TRBD2. Germline CDR1 SGHKS, CDR2 YYEKEE (reference sequence). The CDR3 consists of 17 residues. V shed 3 bases and J 2 bases; nucleotides not matched to a gene: 5. The CDR3 loop reads CASSYSTSGRAYNEQFF. CDR3 DNA sequence: TGTGCCAGCAGCTATTCAACTAGCGGGAGGGCCTACAATGAGCAGTTCTTC. The entire variable domain, with the rest obtained from reference TRBV5-5 and TRBJ2-1, is as follows: DAGVTQSPTHLIKTRGQQVTLRCSPISGHKSVSWYQQVLGQGPQFIFQYYEKEERGRGNFPDRFSARQFPNYSSELNVNALLLGDSALYLCASSYSTSGRAYNEQFFGPGTRLTVL.

V usage is TRBV28 and J usage is TRBJ2-7; a possible D gene is TRBD2 (7 bases). V was cut by 11 bases and J by 0 bases, with 20 bases left in between. The CDR3 sequence is 15 residues long. CDR1 is MDHEN and CDR2 is SYDVKM in the germline V gene. The CDR3 loop is CAENRASGSSYEQYF. In DNA form, the CDR3 reads TGTGCCGAAAACAGGGCTAGCGGTTCCTCCTACGAGCAGTACTTC. Filled out from reference TRBV28 and TRBJ2-7, the complete variable domain reads DVKVTQSSRYLVKRTGEKVFLECVQDMDHENMFWYRQDPGLGLRLIYFSYDVKMKEKGDIPEGYSVSREKKERFSLILESASTNQTSMYLCAENRASGSSYEQYFGPGTRLTVT.

This sequence joins TRBV6-1 and TRBJ2-7; no definite D call. The germline CDR1 and CDR2 sequences are MNHNS and SASEGT. V dropped 2 bases and J dropped 6 bases, with 20 bases sitting between them. This CDR3 is built from 16 residues. The CDR3 reads CASSEFGGARISEQYF. The CDR3 DNA sequence: TGTGCCAGCAGTGAATTCGGCGGAGCCCGGATTAGCGAGCAGTACTTC.

The J gene is TRBJ2-2, the V gene TRBV12-5; 9 bases fit TRBD2. After removal of 4 bases from V and 6 bases from J, the junction contained 3 bases not matched to a gene. The germline gives CDR1 LGHNT, CDR2 FRNRAP. CDR3 length: 14 amino acids. The CDR3 reads CASGSRLAAGELFF. CDR3 nucleotide sequence: TGTGCTAGTGGTTCGCGACTAGCGGCCGGGGAGCTGTTTTTT.

DNA of the CDR3: TGTGCCAGCAGGCCGGGACACAACTACGAGCAGTACTTC. This translates into CASRPGHNYEQYF. This sequence joins TRBV7-2 and TRBJ2-7; perhaps TRBD1 as D (6 bases). Germline CDR1 SGHTA, CDR2 FQGNSA. CDR3 length: 13 residues. V gave up 6 bases and J gave up 3 bases, with 12 bases separating them.

V and J are TRBV19 and TRBJ1-3; D call uncertain. V was trimmed by 6 bases and J by 0 bases, leaving 9 bases between them. The V gene's germline CDR1 is LNHDA and CDR2 SQIVND (reference sequence). This CDR3 has 14 residues. The DNA for the CDR3 is TGTGCCAGTAGGGTTGCGGCCTCTGGAAACACCATATATTTT. Translating gives CASRVAASGNTIYF.

The J gene is TRBJ2-7, the V gene TRBV2; the D gene is possibly TRBD2 (6 bases). The CDR3 spans 15 residues. The germline CDR1 and CDR2 sequences are SNHLY and FYNNEI. V lost 4 bases, J lost 7 bases, and 20 bases lay in between. As DNA, the CDR3 is TGTGCCAGCAGTGGAAGGACTACTCCCCTTCGGGAGCAGTACTTC. This gives the protein CASSGRTTPLREQYF.

The chain has TRBV12-5 and TRBJ2-1, with 7 bases aligning to TRBD2. The germline CDR1 and CDR2 sequences are LGHNT and FRNRAP. The ends lost 5 bases at V and 0 bases at J; junction bases unmatched: 7. CDR3 length equals 16 residues. The CDR3 sequence: CASGAQAGSSYNEQFF. CDR3 nucleotide sequence: TGTGCTAGTGGTGCCCAAGCGGGGAGCTCCTACAATGAGCAGTTCTTC. The full variable domain, with the rest looked up from reference TRBV12-5 and TRBJ2-1, is DARVTQTPRHKVTEMGQEVTMRCQPILGHNTVFWYRQTMMQGLELLAYFRNRAPLDDSGMPKDRFSAEMPDATLATLKIQPSEPRDSAVYFCASGAQAGSSYNEQFFGPGTRLTVL.

The genes are TRBV6-5 and TRBJ2-5; tentatively, D is TRBD2 (5 bases). The germline V gene has CDR1 MNHEY and CDR2 SVGAGI. This CDR3 comprises 16 residues. The V end lost 2 bases, the J end lost 5 bases, and 18 bases lay between the germline ends. The CDR3 DNA is TGTGCCAGCAGTTACCGAGTCGTTGGAGGTCGGGAGACCCAGTACTTC. It specifies CASSYRVVGGRETQYF.